What follows is one TCR beta chain and its context. Profiles of TCR beta VDJ and CDR3 were generated from a genomic DNA template. Each CDR3 protein is one row after TCRdb ran MiXCR on the reads. Of some 120,000 distinct CDR3 sequences in the sample, 48% are singletons; the top ten hold around 2.5%. This entry comes from a study of CD8+CD57+ T cells in acquired aplastic anemia. The overall study: Healthy donors averaged approximately 10 million reads for CD4+ cells.

Germline lookup yields CDR1 MNHEY and CDR2 SVGEGT. The CDR3 sequence is 14 residues long. Trimming took off 2 bases at V and 6 bases at J, with 11 bases between the two ends. V usage is TRBV6-2 or TRBV6-3 and J usage is TRBJ1-5; no reliable D call. The sequenced sample was sorted CD4+, CD8+, or CD8+CD57+ T cells (not recorded which) from PBMCs. The sequence derives from a human donor in good health, serving as a control. Written as DNA, the CDR3 is TGTGCCAGCAGTTACGGTGGGATTGTTCAGCCCCAGCATTTT. It encodes CASSYGGIVQPQHF.